A selection of T cell receptor beta chains follows, all from one sample in a study of blood T cell repertoires in COVID-19. Here immunoSEQ multiplex PCR was the method, and the copy in TCRdb shows in-frame clones only, minus some. This sample has about 280,000 clones; 82% occur once, and the top ten carry roughly 5.3%. The sequencing sample was made of PBMCs or T cells enriched from blood (not recorded which). These receptors all stem from a man aged 35 to 55 who had been exposed to COVID-19. Each CDR3 is given with its conserved first and last residue. A D gene is named only where the DNA matches it firmly. Expanded clones are given a class, and other clones once, few, many or no size at all.

D gene,J gene,V gene,clone size,CDR3 DNA,CDR3 protein
.,TRBJ2-7,TRBV12-3/TRBV12-4,.,TGTGCCATCCAGGACAACTACGAGCAGTACTTC,CAIQDNYEQYF
.,TRBJ2-5,TRBV9,.,TGTGCCAGCAGCGTAGGTGACCTTGCCTCGGGAGAGACCCAGTACTTC,CASSVGDLASGETQYF
.,TRBJ2-7,TRBV28,few,TGTGCCAGCAGTTTGCCCGGGCAGGGAATGTGGAGCGAGCAGTACTTC,CASSLPGQGMWSEQYF
.,TRBJ1-1,TRBV21-1,many,TGTGCCAGCAGCGGTTGGACAGCAAACACTGAAGCTTTCTTT,CASSGWTANTEAFF
TRBD2,TRBJ2-3,TRBV7-3,.,TGTGCCAGCAGCTTGGGCCAGAGGGACTACACAGATACGCAGTATTTT,CASSLGQRDYTDTQYF
.,TRBJ2-7,TRBV3-1/TRBV3-2,few,TGTGCCAGCAGCCAAATCCAAACCCGAACGGGAGAGCAGTACTTC,CASSQIQTRTGEQYF
.,TRBJ1-5,TRBV9,.,TGTGCCAGCGGCGTAGATTCGGGGGATAGCAATCAGCCCCAGCATTTT,CASGVDSGDSNQPQHF
.,TRBJ2-7,TRBV4-1,once,TGCGCCAGCAGCCAAGGGGGGGGCGCTGCCTACGAGCAGTACTTC,CASSQGGGAAYEQYF
.,TRBJ2-7,TRBV11-3,.,TGTGCCAGCAGCTCCGGCCCCGGGACATCGAAAAACTACGAGCAGTACTTC,CASSSGPGTSKNYEQYF
.,TRBJ2-1,TRBV14,.,TGTGCCAGCAGCCAAGACCCGACAGCCTACAATGAGCAGTTCTTC,CASSQDPTAYNEQFF
TRBD2,TRBJ2-7,TRBV5-1,.,TGCGCCAGCAGCTCTCGACTAGCGGGAGACGAGCAGTACTTC,CASSSRLAGDEQYF
.,TRBJ1-4,TRBV2,.,TGTGCCAGCAGCTCCGGGACAACTAATGAAAAACTGTTTTTT,CASSSGTTNEKLFF
.,TRBJ1-2,TRBV25-1,.,TGTGCCAGCAGTGTTCCGGAGTCCTATGGCTACACCTTC,CASSVPESYGYTF
.,TRBJ2-3,TRBV7-2,.,TGTGCCAGCAGCGTAGGGTGGGGGGGCACAGATACGCAGTATTTT,CASSVGWGGTDTQYF
TRBD1,TRBJ2-7,TRBV9,.,TGTGCCAGCGCTGGACAGGGAGGTCCCTACGAGCAGTACTTC,CASAGQGGPYEQYF
.,TRBJ2-7,TRBV28,few,TGTGCCAGCAGTCCTCCCCCCGGGACAAACTACGAGCAGTACTTC,CASSPPPGTNYEQYF
TRBD1,TRBJ2-3,TRBV6-6,.,TGTGCCAGCAGTTATCAGGGGGCGCCCGCAGATACGCAGTATTTT,CASSYQGAPADTQYF
.,TRBJ1-5,TRBV19,few,TGTGCCAGTAACCCCCAACGAACAGTTTTAAGCAATCAGCCCCAGCATTTT,CASNPQRTVLSNQPQHF
TRBD1,TRBJ1-3,TRBV5-1,.,TGCGCCAGCAGCTTGGCAACCGGGACAGCCCTACTTGCCTCTGGAAACACCATATATTTT,CASSLATGTALLASGNTIYF
.,TRBJ2-2,TRBV19,.,TGTGCCAGTAGCCCTGGACAGTTGGGGAGGGCCGGGGAGCTGTTTTTT,CASSPGQLGRAGELFF
TRBD2,TRBJ2-1,TRBV9,.,TGTGCCAGCAGCGCCCCTAGCGGGAGTTTCAATGAGCAGTTCTTC,CASSAPSGSFNEQFF
.,TRBJ2-1,TRBV9,.,TGTGCCAGCAGCGTAGAGGGACTGGGCCACAATGAGCAGTTCTTC,CASSVEGLGHNEQFF
TRBD2,TRBJ2-1,TRBV7-8,.,TGTGCCAGCAGCCCTATAGGGGTAGCGGGAGTTGTTTATGAGCAGTTCTTC,CASSPIGVAGVVYEQFF
TRBD1,TRBJ2-1,TRBV30,.,TGTGCCTGGGATACAGGGGGCTCCTACAATGAGCAGTTCTTC,CAWDTGGSYNEQFF
.,TRBJ1-6,TRBV18,once,TGTGCCAGCTCACCGAGTCAGACGGGTAATAATTCACCCCTCCACTTT,CASSPSQTGNNSPLHF
.,TRBJ1-2,TRBV5-8,.,TGTGCCAGCAGCCGGGGACGGACTACCTTATTAGGGAGTGGCTACACCTTC,CASSRGRTTLLGSGYTF
TRBD2,TRBJ2-7,TRBV9,.,TGTGCCAGCAGTGCCGGGGGGGAGGGCTACGAGCAGTACTTC,CASSAGGEGYEQYF
TRBD2,TRBJ2-7,TRBV4-2,.,TGTGCCAGCAGCCGAACAAGAACCCAGGGACTAGCGGGGCTCTACGAGCAGTACTTC,CASSRTRTQGLAGLYEQYF
TRBD1,TRBJ2-4,TRBV2,.,TGTGCCAGCGGACAGGGGAGCAAAAACATTCAGTACTTC,CASGQGSKNIQYF
.,TRBJ2-7,TRBV7-8,.,TGTGCCAGCAGTCTGACAGATAGCTACGAGCAGTACTTC,CASSLTDSYEQYF
TRBD2,TRBJ2-4,TRBV19,.,TGTGCCAGTAGTATAGAAGGCGGGAGAGGTAAAAACATTCAGTACTTC,CASSIEGGRGKNIQYF
TRBD1,TRBJ1-1,TRBV28,.,TGTGCCAGCAGTACAGGGGCCCTCCCGAGCCCTGAAGCTTTCTTT,CASSTGALPSPEAFF
.,TRBJ2-1,TRBV7-3,.,TGTGCCAGCAGCTTAAGCGGCCTCAATGAGCAGTTCTTC,CASSLSGLNEQFF
TRBD2,TRBJ2-1,TRBV3-1/TRBV3-2,many,TGTGCCAGCAGCCCCTGGGCAGCGGGAAACAATGAGCAGTTCTTC,CASSPWAAGNNEQFF
.,TRBJ2-1,TRBV13,.,TGTGCCAGCAGCTTATCAGTATCTGGTGAGCAGTTCTTC,CASSLSVSGEQFF
TRBD2,TRBJ2-5,TRBV3-1/TRBV3-2,once,TGTGCCAGCACTCGGACTAGCGGGAGTTTTGAGACCCAGTACTTC,CASTRTSGSFETQYF
.,TRBJ1-2,TRBV5-4,once,TGTGCCAGCAGCTCGGCGGCGGGAGATGGCTACACCTTC,CASSSAAGDGYTF
TRBD1,TRBJ2-2,TRBV19,.,TGTGCCAGTAGTATAAGGAGGTCGGGACAGGGGAACACCGGGGAGCTGTTTTTT,CASSIRRSGQGNTGELFF
TRBD2,TRBJ2-3,TRBV29-1,.,TGCAGCGTTGAAGCGCCTAGCGGGAGGCTCGGGGATACGCAGTATTTT,CSVEAPSGRLGDTQYF
.,TRBJ1-5,TRBV19,.,TGTGCCAGTAGTCGACAGGAAAATCAGCCCCAGCATTTT,CASSRQENQPQHF
.,TRBJ2-7,TRBV6-4,.,TGTGCCAGCAGTACCGCCACTTACGACAGCGTCGATTGGTTTGAGCAGTACTTC,CASSTATYDSVDWFEQYF